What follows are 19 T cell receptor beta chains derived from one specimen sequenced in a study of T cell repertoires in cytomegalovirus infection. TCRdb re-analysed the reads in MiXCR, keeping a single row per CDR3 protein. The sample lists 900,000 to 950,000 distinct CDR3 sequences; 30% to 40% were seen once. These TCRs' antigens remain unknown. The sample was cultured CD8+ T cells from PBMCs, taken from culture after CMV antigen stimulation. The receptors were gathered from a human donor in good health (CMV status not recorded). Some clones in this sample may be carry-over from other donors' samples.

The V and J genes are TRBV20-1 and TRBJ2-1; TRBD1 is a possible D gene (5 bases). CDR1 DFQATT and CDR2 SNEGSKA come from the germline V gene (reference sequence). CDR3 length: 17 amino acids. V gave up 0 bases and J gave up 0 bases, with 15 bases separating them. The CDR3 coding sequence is TGCAGTGCTAGAGACCCCGACAGCCGAAGCTCCTACAATGAGCAGTTCTTC. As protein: CSARDPDSRSSYNEQFF.

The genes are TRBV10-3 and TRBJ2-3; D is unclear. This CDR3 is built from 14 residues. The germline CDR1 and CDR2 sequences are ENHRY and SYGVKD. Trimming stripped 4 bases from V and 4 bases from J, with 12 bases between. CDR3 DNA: TGTGCCATCAGTGCGTCTGGGCCCGCAGATACGCAGTATTTT. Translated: CAISASGPADTQYF.

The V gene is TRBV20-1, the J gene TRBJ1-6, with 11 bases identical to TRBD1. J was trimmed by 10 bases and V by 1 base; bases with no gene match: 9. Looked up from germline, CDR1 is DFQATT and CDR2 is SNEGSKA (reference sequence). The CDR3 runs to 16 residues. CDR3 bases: TGCAGTGCTAGAGCGGACAGGGGGCGAGAAGGATCACCCCTCCACTTT. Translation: CSARADRGREGSPLHF.

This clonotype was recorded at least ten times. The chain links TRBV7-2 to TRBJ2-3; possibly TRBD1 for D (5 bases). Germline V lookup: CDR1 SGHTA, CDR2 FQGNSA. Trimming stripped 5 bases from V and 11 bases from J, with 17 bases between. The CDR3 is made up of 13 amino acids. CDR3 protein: CASSPLVSGLQYF. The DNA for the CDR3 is TGTGCCAGCAGCCCACTTGTTTCAGGGCTGCAGTATTTT.

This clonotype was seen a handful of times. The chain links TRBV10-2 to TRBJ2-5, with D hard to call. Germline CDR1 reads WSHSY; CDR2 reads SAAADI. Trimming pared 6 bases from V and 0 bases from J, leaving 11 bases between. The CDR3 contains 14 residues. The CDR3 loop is CASRDLSYQETQYF. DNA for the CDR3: TGCGCCAGCAGGGACCTCTCGTACCAAGAGACCCAGTACTTC.

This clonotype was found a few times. CDR3 sequence (DNA): TGTGCCAGCAGGATGAGTGGGGGCGGGTACAATGAGCAGTTCTTC. Its translation is CASRMSGGGYNEQFF. This chain links TRBV27 with TRBJ2-1; D perhaps matches TRBD1 (6 bases). The CDR3 has 15 amino acids. V was clipped by 6 bases and J by 4 bases, with 16 bases between them. Germline-derived CDR1 and CDR2 are MNHEY and SMNVEV (reference sequence).

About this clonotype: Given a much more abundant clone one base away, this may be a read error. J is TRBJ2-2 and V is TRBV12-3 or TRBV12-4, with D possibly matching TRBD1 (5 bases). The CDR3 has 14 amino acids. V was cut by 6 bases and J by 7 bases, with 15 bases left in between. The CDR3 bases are TGTGCCAGCAGCCCGATTCAGGGTAACGGGGAGCTGTTTTTT. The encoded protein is CASSPIQGNGELFF.

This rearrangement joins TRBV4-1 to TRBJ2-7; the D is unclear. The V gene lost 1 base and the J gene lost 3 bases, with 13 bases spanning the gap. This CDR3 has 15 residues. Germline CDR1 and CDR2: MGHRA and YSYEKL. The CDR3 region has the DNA TGCGCCAGCAGCCAAGCGTCGGACCCGGGCTACGAGCAGTACTTC. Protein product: CASSQASDPGYEQYF.

CDR3 sequence: CASSQGQGAGYTF. For the CDR3, the DNA is TGTGCCAGCAGCCAGGGACAGGGGGCCGGCTACACCTTC. The V call is TRBV7-9, the J call TRBJ1-2; 12 bases are a match to TRBD1. CDR1 is SEHNR and CDR2 is FQNEAQ in the germline V gene (reference sequence). The CDR3 consists of 13 residues. Unmatched junction bases numbered 3, after V lost 5 bases and J lost 8 bases.

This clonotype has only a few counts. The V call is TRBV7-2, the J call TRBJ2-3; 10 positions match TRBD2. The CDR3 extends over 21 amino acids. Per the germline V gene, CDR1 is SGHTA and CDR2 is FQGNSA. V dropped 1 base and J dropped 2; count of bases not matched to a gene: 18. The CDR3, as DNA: TGTGCCAGCAGCTTAGTTTTGCCTAGCGGGGGATTCGTACCACCCACAGATACGCAGTATTTT. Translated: CASSLVLPSGGFVPPTDTQYF.

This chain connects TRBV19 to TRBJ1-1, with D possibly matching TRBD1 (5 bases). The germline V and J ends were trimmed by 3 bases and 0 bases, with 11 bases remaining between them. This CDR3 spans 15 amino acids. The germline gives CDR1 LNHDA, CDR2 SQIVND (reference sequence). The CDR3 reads CASSIVDSMNTEAFF. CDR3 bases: TGTGCCAGTAGTATTGTAGACAGTATGAACACTGAAGCTTTCTTT. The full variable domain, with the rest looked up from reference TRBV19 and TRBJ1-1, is DGGITQSPKYLFRKEGQNVTLSCEQNLNHDAMYWYRQDPGQGLRLIYYSQIVNDFQKGDIAEGYSVSREKKESFPLTVTSAQKNPTAFYLCASSIVDSMNTEAFFGQGTRLTVV.

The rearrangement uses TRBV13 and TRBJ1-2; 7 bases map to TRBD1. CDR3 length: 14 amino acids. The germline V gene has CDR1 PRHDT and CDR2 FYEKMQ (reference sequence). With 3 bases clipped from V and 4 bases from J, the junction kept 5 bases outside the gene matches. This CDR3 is CASSFSDRAYGYTF. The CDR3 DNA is TGTGCCAGCAGCTTCTCCGACAGGGCCTATGGCTACACCTTC.

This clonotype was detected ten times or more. CDR3 in DNA: TGTGCCAGCAGCTTGCAGCGGGGGCAAGAGACCCAGTACTTC. This translates into CASSLQRGQETQYF. The chain joins TRBV7-6 to TRBJ2-5, with 8 bases lining up with TRBD2. The germline V gene has CDR1 SGHVS and CDR2 FNYEAQ. The CDR3 length is 14 residues. The ends lost 3 bases at V and 2 bases at J; junction bases unmatched: 2.

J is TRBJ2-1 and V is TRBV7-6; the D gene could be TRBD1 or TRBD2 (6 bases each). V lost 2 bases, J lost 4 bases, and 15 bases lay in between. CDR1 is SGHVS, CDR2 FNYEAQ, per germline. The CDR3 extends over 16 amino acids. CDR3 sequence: CASSLKRQAGYNEQFF. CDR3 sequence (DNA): TGTGCCAGCAGCTTAAAGAGACAGGCGGGGTACAATGAGCAGTTCTTC.

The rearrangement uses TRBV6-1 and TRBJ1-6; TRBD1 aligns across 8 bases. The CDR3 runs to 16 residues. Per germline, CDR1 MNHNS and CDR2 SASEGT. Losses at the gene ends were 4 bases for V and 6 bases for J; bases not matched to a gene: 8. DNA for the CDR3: TGTGCCAGCAGTGGGTTTCGGACAGGGCTTAATTCACCCCTCCACTTT. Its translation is CASSGFRTGLNSPLHF.

This chain's CDR3 is CASSLGTDFNYGYTF. DNA of the CDR3: TGTGCCAGCAGCTTGGGGACAGACTTCAACTATGGCTACACCTTC. The chain carries TRBV7-9 and TRBJ1-2; 7 positions match TRBD1. Germline loops: CDR1 SEHNR, CDR2 FQNEAQ (reference sequence). The CDR3 covers 15 residues. V lost 3 bases, J lost 2 bases, and 6 bases stayed unmatched. Drawing the rest from reference TRBV7-9 and TRBJ1-2, the complete variable domain is DTGVSQNPRHKITKRGQNVTFRCDPISEHNRLYWYRQTLGQGPEFLTYFQNEAQLEKSRLLSDRFSAERPKGSFSTLEIQRTEQGDSAMYLCASSLGTDFNYGYTFGSGTRLTVV.

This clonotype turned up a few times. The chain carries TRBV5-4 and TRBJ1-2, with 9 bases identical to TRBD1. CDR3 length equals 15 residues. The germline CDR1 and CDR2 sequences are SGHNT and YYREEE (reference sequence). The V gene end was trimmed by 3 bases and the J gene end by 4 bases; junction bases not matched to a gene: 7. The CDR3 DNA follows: TGTGCCAGCAGCTCTCCCCGGGACAGGGTCTATGGCTACACCTTC. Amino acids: CASSSPRDRVYGYTF.

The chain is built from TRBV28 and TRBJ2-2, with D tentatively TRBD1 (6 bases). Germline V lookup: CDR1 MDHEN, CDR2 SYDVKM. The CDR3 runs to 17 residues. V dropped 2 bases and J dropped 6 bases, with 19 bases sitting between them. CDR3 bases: TGTGCCAGCAGTTTAAAGGGGCAGGGGTATGAGGCCGGGGAGCTGTTTTTT. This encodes CASSLKGQGYEAGELFF.

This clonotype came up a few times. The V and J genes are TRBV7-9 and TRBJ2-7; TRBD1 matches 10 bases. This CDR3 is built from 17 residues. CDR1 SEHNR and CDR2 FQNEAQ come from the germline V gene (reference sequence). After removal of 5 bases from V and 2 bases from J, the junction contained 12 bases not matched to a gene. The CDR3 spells CASSPDRGPVYAYEQYF. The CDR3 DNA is TGTGCCAGCAGCCCCGACAGGGGGCCGGTTTATGCCTACGAGCAGTACTTC. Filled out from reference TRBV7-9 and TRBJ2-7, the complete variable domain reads DTGVSQNPRHKITKRGQNVTFRCDPISEHNRLYWYRQTLGQGPEFLTYFQNEAQLEKSRLLSDRFSAERPKGSFSTLEIQRTEQGDSAMYLCASSPDRGPVYAYEQYFGPGTRLTVT.